One sample yielded the 22 T cell receptor beta chains listed below, sequenced in a study of T cells after yellow fever vaccination. TCRdb re-called the 5' RACE reads through MiXCR, storing one row per CDR3 protein. The sample comprises around 600,000 distinct CDR3 sequences, 9% to 15% of which are singletons, and approximately 15% rests with the top ten. The sequences come from PBMCs, collected on the day of the yellow fever booster vaccination. The receptors derive from a man aged 25-45 years who received the YFV17D yellow fever vaccine.

The V call is TRBV29-1, the J call TRBJ2-3; TRBD2 agrees at 9 bases. This CDR3 has 14 amino acids. CDR1 is SQVTM, CDR2 ANQGSEA, per germline. V was clipped by 5 bases and J by 0 bases; unmatched bases: 3. The CDR3 spells CSVRLAASTDTQYF. The CDR3 nucleotides read TGCAGCGTTCGACTAGCGGCTAGCACAGATACGCAGTATTTT.

The rearrangement uses TRBV7-2 and TRBJ2-7, with TRBD2 matching over 10 bases. Germline assignment: CDR1 SGHTA and CDR2 FQGNSA. The CDR3 loop spans 17 amino acids. V gave up 3 bases and J gave up 6 bases; unmatched junction bases: 14. As DNA, the CDR3 is TGTGCCAGCAGCTTCCCAAAAACTAGCGGGGAATTGGGCGAGCAGTACTTC. It specifies CASSFPKTSGELGEQYF.

The chain carries TRBV25-1 and TRBJ2-5; D gene unclear. The V gene's germline CDR1 is MGHDK and CDR2 SYGVNS. V lost 0 bases and J 5 bases, leaving 1 base between the germline ends. The CDR3 is made up of 11 amino acids. The CDR3 DNA is TGTGCCAGCAGTGAATATGAGACCCAGTACTTC. As protein: CASSEYETQYF.

J is TRBJ2-3 and V is TRBV28; 9 nucleotides match TRBD2. CDR1 MDHEN and CDR2 SYDVKM come from the germline V gene. J was trimmed by 0 bases and V by 4 bases; bases with no gene match: 14. CDR3 length: 19 residues. For the CDR3, the DNA is TGTGCCAGCAGTTACCCCCCCCTAGCGGGGCACCCTAGCACAGATACGCAGTATTTT. It is translated as CASSYPPLAGHPSTDTQYF.

The chain combines TRBV4-2 with TRBJ2-1, with no clear D. V lost 4 bases to trimming and J lost 6 bases, with 16 bases between them. Germline V gives CDR1 LGHNA, CDR2 YNFKEQ. The CDR3 is 15 residues long. This CDR3 is CASSRAVEGSNEQFF. CDR3 DNA sequence: TGTGCCAGCAGCCGGGCCGTGGAAGGCTCCAATGAGCAGTTCTTC.

This clonotype was seen only a few times. The chain has TRBV10-3 and TRBJ2-7; D may be TRBD1 or TRBD2 (5 bases each). Germline V lookup: CDR1 ENHRY, CDR2 SYGVKD. V shed 7 bases and J shed 0 bases, with 10 bases lying between them. This CDR3 is 13 amino acids long. CDR3 amino acids: CAIKRGTSYEQYF. The CDR3 DNA sequence: TGTGCCATCAAACGGGGCACCTCCTACGAGCAGTACTTC.

This clonotype was counted a few times. This chain links TRBV5-1 with TRBJ2-3; perhaps TRBD1 as D (6 bases). The CDR3 is made up of 15 amino acids. Trimming pared 4 bases from V and 2 bases from J, leaving 14 bases between. Per germline, CDR1 SGHRS and CDR2 YFSETQ. CDR3 protein: CASSPTPGDTDTQYF. The CDR3 DNA sequence: TGCGCCAGCAGCCCTACTCCAGGGGACACAGATACGCAGTATTTT.

In its sample, this clonotype was seen many times. The chain links TRBV29-1 to TRBJ2-2; D tentatively reads TRBD1 or TRBD2 (5 bases each). Trimming removed 6 bases at V and 0 bases at J, with 8 bases between. There are 13 residues in the CDR3. The germline V gene has CDR1 SQVTM and CDR2 ANQGSEA. The CDR3 loop is CSVEGPNTGELFF. DNA of the CDR3: TGCAGCGTCGAGGGACCGAACACCGGGGAGCTGTTTTTT.

This clonotype was counted between two and nine times. The chain carries TRBV6-2 or TRBV6-3 and TRBJ2-1; D ambiguous. The ends were cut back, 10 bases at V and 0 bases at J, with 10 bases in the middle. The CDR3 runs to 13 residues. The V gene's germline CDR1 is MNHEY and CDR2 SVGEGT. The CDR3 protein is CATRLGSYNEQFF. CDR3 DNA sequence: TGTGCCACCCGACTTGGCTCCTACAATGAGCAGTTCTTC.

Only a few counts were recorded for this clonotype. This chain links TRBV6-5 with TRBJ2-5, with TRBD2 as a possible D gene (5 bases). Per the germline V gene, CDR1 is MNHEY and CDR2 is SVGAGI. Trimming stripped 2 bases from V and 7 bases from J, with 14 bases between. The CDR3 is made up of 14 amino acids. DNA for the CDR3: TGTGCCAGCAGTTACGCTCCGGGAAAGGGGACCCAGTACTTC. Translation: CASSYAPGKGTQYF.

The chain is built from TRBV13 and TRBJ2-7; D is possibly TRBD1 (7 bases). This CDR3 is 17 amino acids long. The germline CDR1 and CDR2 sequences are PRHDT and FYEKMQ (reference sequence). Trimming removed 4 bases at V and 2 bases at J, with 21 bases between. The CDR3 DNA reads as TGTGCCAGCAGCTCCGTCGAACAGGGGCGGGGCACCTACGAGCAGTACTTC. This encodes CASSSVEQGRGTYEQYF. Full variable domain (remainder filled in from reference TRBV13 and TRBJ2-7): AAGVIQSPRHLIKEKRETATLKCYPIPRHDTVYWYQQGPGQDPQFLISFYEKMQSDKGSIPDRFSAQQFSDYHSELNMSSLELGDSALYFCASSSVEQGRGTYEQYFGPGTRLTVT.

The chain links TRBV6-2 or TRBV6-3 to TRBJ2-7; 7 bases match TRBD1. J gave up 0 bases and V 7 bases, and 9 bases lay outside the gene matches. The CDR3 has 15 amino acids. Germline-derived CDR1 and CDR2 are MNHEY and SVGEGT. CDR3 amino acids: CASIESGQLSYEQYF. As DNA, the CDR3 is TGTGCCAGCATAGAGTCGGGACAGCTCTCCTACGAGCAGTACTTC.

The genes are TRBV25-1 and TRBJ1-2; D is undetermined. V was cut by 10 bases and J by 4 bases, with 10 bases left in between. Germline V lookup: CDR1 MGHDK, CDR2 SYGVNS. CDR3 length: 11 amino acids. The CDR3 coding sequence is TGTGCCACCTCGGACGGCTATGGCTACACCTTC. This codes for CATSDGYGYTF.

This rearrangement joins TRBV10-3 to TRBJ1-1; 12 nucleotides match TRBD1. Germline loops: CDR1 ENHRY, CDR2 SYGVKD. The CDR3 spans 16 residues. The V segment lost 6 bases and the J segment 4 bases; nucleotides outside the gene matches: 9. CDR3 residues: CAIRSGQGAVSTEAFF. CDR3 DNA: TGTGCCATCAGGTCGGGACAGGGGGCGGTAAGCACTGAAGCTTTCTTT.

In this sample, this clonotype turned up a few times. The CDR3 coding sequence is TGCAGTGCTAGTCACGGGAGTCCAGATACGCAGTATTTT. It translates to CSASHGSPDTQYF. V gene TRBV20-1 combines with J gene TRBJ2-3; D is perhaps TRBD2 (6 bases). The CDR3 sequence is 13 residues long. Trimming took 3 bases from V and 4 from J, leaving 11 bases between them. The germline V gene encodes CDR1 DFQATT and CDR2 SNEGSKA (reference sequence).

CDR3 sequence reads: CSVRGREREYEQYF. The CDR3 coding sequence is TGCAGTGTTAGGGGGAGGGAGCGGGAGTACGAGCAGTACTTC. This rearrangement joins TRBV20-1 to TRBJ2-7; the match to TRBD2 covers 8 bases. The CDR3 sequence is 14 residues long. Trimming took 7 bases from V and 4 from J; bases not matched to a gene: 12. The germline gives CDR1 DFQATT, CDR2 SNEGSKA (reference sequence).

This clonotype was counted only a few times. The gene calls are TRBV25-1 and TRBJ1-3; D is unclear. V lost 3 bases, J lost 4 bases, and 4 bases lay in between. The germline CDR1 and CDR2 sequences are MGHDK and SYGVNS. The CDR3 consists of 12 residues. CDR3 amino acids: CASSDLGNTIYF. The CDR3 region has the DNA TGTGCCAGCAGTGACTTAGGAAACACCATATATTTT. The whole variable domain, filled in from reference TRBV25-1 and TRBJ1-3, reads EADIYQTPRYLVIGTGKKITLECSQTMGHDKMYWYQQDPGMELHLIHYSYGVNSTEKGDLSSESTVSRIRTEHFPLTLESARPSHTSQYLCASSDLGNTIYFGEGSWLTVV.

This chain links TRBV12-3 or TRBV12-4 with TRBJ2-5; possibly TRBD1 or TRBD2 for D (5 bases each). V lost 6 bases to trimming and J lost 5 bases, with 16 bases between them. The CDR3 sequence is 14 residues long. As DNA, the CDR3 is TGTGCCAGCAGCCCGGGACGGATGGGCGAGACCCAGTACTTC. This translates into CASSPGRMGETQYF.

The chain is built from TRBV4-2 and TRBJ1-1, with a weak D call TRBD1 (5 bases). V shed 0 bases and J shed 1 base, with 9 bases lying between them. The CDR3 spans 15 residues. Germline V lookup: CDR1 LGHNA, CDR2 YNFKEQ. As DNA, the CDR3 is TGTGCCAGCAGCCAAGACGGGGCCTGGAACACTGAAGCTTTCTTT. Its translation is CASSQDGAWNTEAFF.

This clonotype occurred once. This chain links TRBV7-2 with TRBJ2-2, with D possibly being TRBD1 or TRBD2 (5 bases each). The CDR3 is made up of 14 amino acids. V lost 5 bases and J 10 bases, leaving 17 bases between the germline ends. Germline assignment: CDR1 SGHTA and CDR2 FQGNSA. CDR3 in amino acids: CASSPKSGAPELFF. Written as DNA, the CDR3 is TGTGCCAGCAGCCCGAAATCCGGGGCTCCGGAGCTGTTTTTT.

This chain joins TRBV7-9 and TRBJ2-2; TRBD2 matches 9 bases. After removal of 6 bases from V and 5 bases from J, the junction contained 4 bases not matched to a gene. The CDR3 runs to 14 residues. Germline V gives CDR1 SEHNR, CDR2 FQNEAQ (reference sequence). CDR3 region: CASSRTSETGELFF. The CDR3 bases are TGTGCCAGCAGTCGGACTAGCGAGACCGGGGAGCTGTTTTTT.

This clonotype came up many times. V is TRBV20-1 and J is TRBJ2-1, with 8 bases aligning to TRBD2. The ends lost 2 bases at V and 10 bases at J; junction bases unmatched: 16. CDR3 length equals 16 residues. Germline CDR1 reads DFQATT; CDR2 reads SNEGSKA (reference sequence). The CDR3 sequence is CSARNPTSGASREQFF. CDR3 DNA: TGCAGTGCTAGAAACCCAACTAGCGGAGCTTCGAGGGAGCAGTTCTTC.